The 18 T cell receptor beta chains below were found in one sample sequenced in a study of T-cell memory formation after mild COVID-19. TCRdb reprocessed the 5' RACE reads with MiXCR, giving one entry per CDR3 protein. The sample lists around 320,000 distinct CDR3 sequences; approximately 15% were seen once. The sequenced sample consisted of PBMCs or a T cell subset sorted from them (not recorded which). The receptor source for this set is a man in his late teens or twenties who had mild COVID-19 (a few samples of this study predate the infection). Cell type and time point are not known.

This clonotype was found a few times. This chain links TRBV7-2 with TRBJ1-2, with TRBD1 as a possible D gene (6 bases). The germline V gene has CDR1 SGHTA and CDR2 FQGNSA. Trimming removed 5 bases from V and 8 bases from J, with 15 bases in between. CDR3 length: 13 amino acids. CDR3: CASSPDRSEGYTF. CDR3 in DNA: TGTGCCAGCAGCCCCGACAGGTCTGAAGGCTACACCTTC.

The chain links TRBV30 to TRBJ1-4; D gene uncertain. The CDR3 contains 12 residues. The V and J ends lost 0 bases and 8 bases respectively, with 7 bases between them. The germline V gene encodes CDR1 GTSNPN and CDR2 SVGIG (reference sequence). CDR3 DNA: TGTGCCTGGAGTGTAACAGTAGAAAAACTGTTTTTT. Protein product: CAWSVTVEKLFF.

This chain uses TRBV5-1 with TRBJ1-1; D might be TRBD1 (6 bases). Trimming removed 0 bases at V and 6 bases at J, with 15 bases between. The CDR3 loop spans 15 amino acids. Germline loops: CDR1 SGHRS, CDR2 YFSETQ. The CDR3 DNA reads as TGCGCCAGCAGCTTGGTTACCACATCAGGGGCTGAAGCTTTCTTT. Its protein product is CASSLVTTSGAEAFF.

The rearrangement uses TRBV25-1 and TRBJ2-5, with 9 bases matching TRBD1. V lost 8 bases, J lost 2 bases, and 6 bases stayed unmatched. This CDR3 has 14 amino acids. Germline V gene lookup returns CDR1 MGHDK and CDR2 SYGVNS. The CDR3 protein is CASRTGALQETQYF. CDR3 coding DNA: TGTGCCAGCCGGACAGGGGCCCTTCAAGAGACCCAGTACTTC.

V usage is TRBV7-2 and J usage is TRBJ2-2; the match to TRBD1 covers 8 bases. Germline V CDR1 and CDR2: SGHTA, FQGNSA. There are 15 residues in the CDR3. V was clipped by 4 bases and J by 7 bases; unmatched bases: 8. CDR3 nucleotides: TGTGCCAGCAGCTATGGACAGGGCACAGACGGGGAGCTGTTTTTT. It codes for CASSYGQGTDGELFF.

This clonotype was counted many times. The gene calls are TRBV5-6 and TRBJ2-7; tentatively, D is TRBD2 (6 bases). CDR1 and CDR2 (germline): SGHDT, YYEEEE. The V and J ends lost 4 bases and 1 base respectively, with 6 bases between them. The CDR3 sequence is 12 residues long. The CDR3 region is CASSGTSYEQYF. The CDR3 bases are TGTGCCAGCAGCGGGACTTCCTACGAGCAGTACTTC.

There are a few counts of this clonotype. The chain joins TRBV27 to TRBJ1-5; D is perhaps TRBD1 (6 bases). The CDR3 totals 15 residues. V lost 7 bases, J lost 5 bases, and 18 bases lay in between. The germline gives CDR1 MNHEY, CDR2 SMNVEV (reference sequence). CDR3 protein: CASTLKGGGHQPQHF. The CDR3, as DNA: TGTGCCAGCACTCTAAAGGGAGGGGGGCATCAGCCCCAGCATTTT.

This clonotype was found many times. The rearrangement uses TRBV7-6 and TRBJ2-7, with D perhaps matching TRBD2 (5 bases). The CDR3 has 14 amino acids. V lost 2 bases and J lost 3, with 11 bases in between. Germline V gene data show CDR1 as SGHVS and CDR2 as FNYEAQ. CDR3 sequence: CASSLKAVNYEQYF. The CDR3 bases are TGTGCCAGCAGCTTAAAAGCGGTCAACTACGAGCAGTACTTC. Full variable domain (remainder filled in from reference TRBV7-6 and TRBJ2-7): GAGVSQSPRYKVTKRGQDVALRCDPISGHVSLYWYRQALGQGPEFLTYFNYEAQQDKSGLPNDRFSAERPEGSISTLTIQRTEQRDSAMYRCASSLKAVNYEQYFGPGTRLTVT.

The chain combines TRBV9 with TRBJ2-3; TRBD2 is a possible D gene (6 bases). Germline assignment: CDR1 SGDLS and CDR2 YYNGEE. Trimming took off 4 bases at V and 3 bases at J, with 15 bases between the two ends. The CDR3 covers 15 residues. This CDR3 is CASSPGTVLTDTQYF. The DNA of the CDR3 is TGTGCCAGCAGCCCGGGGACTGTACTTACAGATACGCAGTATTTT. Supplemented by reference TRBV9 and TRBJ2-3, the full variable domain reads DSGVTQTPKHLITATGQRVTLRCSPRSGDLSVYWYQQSLDQGLQFLIQYYNGEERAKGNILERFSAQQFPDLHSELNLSSLELGDSALYFCASSPGTVLTDTQYFGPGTRLTVL.

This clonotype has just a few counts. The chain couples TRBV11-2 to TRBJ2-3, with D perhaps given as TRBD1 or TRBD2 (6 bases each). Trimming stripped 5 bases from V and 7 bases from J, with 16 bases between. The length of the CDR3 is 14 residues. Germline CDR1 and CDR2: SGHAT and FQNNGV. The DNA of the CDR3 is TGTGCCAGCAGCCTCTACGGGGGCGCAAATACGCAGTATTTT. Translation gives CASSLYGGANTQYF.

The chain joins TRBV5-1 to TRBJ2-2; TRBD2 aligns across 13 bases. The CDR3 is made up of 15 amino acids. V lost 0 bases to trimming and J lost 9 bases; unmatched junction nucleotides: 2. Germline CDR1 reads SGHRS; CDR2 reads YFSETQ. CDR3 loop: CASSLGLAGGRELFF. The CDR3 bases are TGCGCCAGCAGCTTGGGACTAGCGGGGGGCCGGGAGCTGTTTTTT.

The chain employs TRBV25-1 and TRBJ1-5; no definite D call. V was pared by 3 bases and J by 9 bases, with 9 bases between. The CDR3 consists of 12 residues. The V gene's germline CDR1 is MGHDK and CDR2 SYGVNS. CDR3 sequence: CASSEYLWPQHF. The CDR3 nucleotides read TGTGCCAGCAGTGAGTACCTGTGGCCCCAGCATTTT.

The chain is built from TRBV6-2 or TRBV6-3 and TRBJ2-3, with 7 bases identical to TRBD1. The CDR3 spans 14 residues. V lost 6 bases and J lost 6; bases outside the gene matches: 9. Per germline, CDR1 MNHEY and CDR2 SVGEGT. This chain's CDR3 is CASRELDRADTQYF. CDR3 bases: TGTGCCAGCAGGGAACTTGACAGGGCGGATACGCAGTATTTT.

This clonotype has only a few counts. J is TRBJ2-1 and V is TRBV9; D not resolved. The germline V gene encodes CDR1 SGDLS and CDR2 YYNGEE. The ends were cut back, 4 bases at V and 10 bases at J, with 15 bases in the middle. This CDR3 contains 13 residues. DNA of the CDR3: TGTGCCAGCAGCACGCGCGACGGGTCAGAGCAGTTCTTC. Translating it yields CASSTRDGSEQFF.

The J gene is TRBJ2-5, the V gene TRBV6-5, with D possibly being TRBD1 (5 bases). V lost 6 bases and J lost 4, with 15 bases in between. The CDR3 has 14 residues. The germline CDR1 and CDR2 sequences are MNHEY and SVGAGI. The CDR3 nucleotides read TGTGCCAGCAGCCCAGGACATCTCGGAGAGACCCAGTACTTC. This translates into CASSPGHLGETQYF.

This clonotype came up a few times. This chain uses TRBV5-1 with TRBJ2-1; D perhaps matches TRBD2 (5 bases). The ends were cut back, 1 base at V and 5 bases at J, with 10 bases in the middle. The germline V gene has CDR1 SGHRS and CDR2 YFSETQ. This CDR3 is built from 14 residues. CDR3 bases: TGCGCCAGCAGCTTGTACGACGGGGACAATGAGCAGTTCTTC. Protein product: CASSLYDGDNEQFF.

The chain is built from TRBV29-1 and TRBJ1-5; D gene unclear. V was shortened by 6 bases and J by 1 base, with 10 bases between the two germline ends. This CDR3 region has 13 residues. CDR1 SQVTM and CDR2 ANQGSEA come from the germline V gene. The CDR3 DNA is TGCAGCGTAGTAGGTGAAAGCAATCAGCCCCAGCATTTT. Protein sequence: CSVVGESNQPQHF. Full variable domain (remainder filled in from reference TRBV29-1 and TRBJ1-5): SAVISQKPSRDICQRGTSLTIQCQVDSQVTMMFWYRQQPGQSLTLIATANQGSEATYESGFVIDKFPISRPNLTFSTLTVSNMSPEDSSIYLCSVVGESNQPQHFGDGTRLSIL.

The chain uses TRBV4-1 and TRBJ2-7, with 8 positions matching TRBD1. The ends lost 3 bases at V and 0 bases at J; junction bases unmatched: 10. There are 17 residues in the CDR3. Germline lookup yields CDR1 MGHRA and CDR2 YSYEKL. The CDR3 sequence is CASSHSRGQGDSYEQYF. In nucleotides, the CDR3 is TGCGCCAGCAGCCATTCCCGCGGACAGGGAGACTCCTACGAGCAGTACTTC.